This T cell receptor (beta chain) stems from a study of T-cell memory formation after mild COVID-19. Study-level information: For the most part, TCR clusters were specific to one donor.

Findings of the study overall: Clones contracting day 15 to 85 were balanced CD4/CD8; later expanders leaned CD4+. What remained unconfirmed was the SARS-CoV-2 specificity of second-wave clones peaking on day 37.

Constant-segment primers served in 5'RACE that generated TCR alpha and TCR beta cDNA libraries bearing sample barcodes and UMIs. TCRdb called the 5' RACE reads again in MiXCR, with one record for every CDR3 protein. The data contain hundreds of thousands of distinct CDR3 sequences, around 27% of them seen just once; the ten biggest clones take up under 15%. Notes on this clonotype: Its matching antigen is unknown.

There are 16 residues in the CDR3. CDR1 is SGHRS, CDR2 YFSETQ, per germline. Trimming stripped 4 bases from V and 1 base from J, with 14 bases between. The specimen was PBMCs or a T cell subset sorted from them (not recorded which). The receptor was derived from an adult woman who had mild COVID-19 (a few samples of this study predate the infection). Cell type and time point are not known. This sequence joins TRBV5-1 and TRBJ1-4; maybe TRBD1 (6 bases). The CDR3 protein is CASSPGGAGTNEKLFF. The CDR3 DNA sequence: TGCGCCAGCAGCCCGGGGGGGGCAGGAACTAATGAAAAACTGTTTTTT. Full variable domain (remainder filled in from reference TRBV5-1 and TRBJ1-4): KAGVTQTPRYLIKTRGQQVTLSCSPISGHRSVSWYQQTPGQGLQFLFEYFSETQRNKGNFPGRFSGRQFSNSRSEMNVSTLELGDSALYLCASSPGGAGTNEKLFFGSGTQLSVL.